The 9 T cell receptor beta chains listed next were all sequenced from one sample in a study of T cells after yellow fever vaccination. Using its own MiXCR run on the 5' RACE reads, TCRdb lists one record per CDR3 protein. This sample has hundreds of thousands of distinct CDR3 sequences; approximately 13% occur once, and the top ten carry over 12%. Sequences were derived from PBMCs, sampled on the day of the yellow fever booster vaccination. Every receptor here comes from a young man who received the YFV17D yellow fever vaccine.

A few counts support this clonotype. CDR3 bases: TGTGCCACCAGCAGAGGAACAGGGGAAACTGAAGCTTTCTTT. Protein sequence: CATSRGTGETEAFF. The chain has TRBV15 and TRBJ1-1, with 7 bases fitting TRBD1. The CDR3 covers 14 residues. Germline trimming cut 1 base from V and 5 bases from J; bases unmatched to any gene: 4. Per the germline V gene, CDR1 is LNHNV and CDR2 is YYDKDF (reference sequence).

The chain joins TRBV20-1 to TRBJ2-7; 13 nucleotides line up with TRBD2. V lost 3 bases and J lost 4; bases outside the gene matches: 3. The CDR3 is made up of 14 amino acids. In germline, CDR1 is DFQATT, CDR2 SNEGSKA (reference sequence). This chain's CDR3 is CSASTSGRGYEQYF. In DNA form, the CDR3 reads TGCAGTGCTAGTACTAGCGGGAGGGGGTACGAGCAGTACTTC.

In its sample, this clonotype was seen a few times. The chain recombines TRBV20-1 with TRBJ1-5; D gene ambiguous. This CDR3 has 14 residues. Germline CDR1 reads DFQATT; CDR2 reads SNEGSKA (reference sequence). V was clipped by 6 bases and J by 6 bases, with 18 bases between them. The CDR3 reads CSATAPAATQPQHF. For the CDR3, the DNA is TGCAGTGCGACCGCCCCGGCAGCCACTCAGCCCCAGCATTTT.

This clonotype was seen a handful of times. The chain employs TRBV27 and TRBJ2-1, with unresolved D. The germline V gene encodes CDR1 MNHEY and CDR2 SMNVEV (reference sequence). V was cut by 2 bases and J by 0 bases, with 8 bases left in between. The CDR3 sequence is 15 residues long. The CDR3 sequence is CASSLTLSSYNEQFF. The CDR3 DNA sequence: TGTGCCAGCAGTTTAACTCTGAGCTCCTACAATGAGCAGTTCTTC.

The J gene is TRBJ2-7, the V gene TRBV19, with D maybe TRBD1 (5 bases). CDR1 and CDR2 (germline): LNHDA, SQIVND (reference sequence). V was trimmed by 3 bases and J by 2 bases, leaving 14 bases between them. The CDR3 has 15 amino acids. In DNA form, the CDR3 reads TGTGCCAGTAGTATTGTCGGCAGGGCAACCTACGAGCAGTACTTC. Its protein product is CASSIVGRATYEQYF.

In its sample, this clonotype was seen a few times. The rearrangement joins TRBV28 to TRBJ1-1; 12 bases match TRBD1. Germline V CDR1 and CDR2: MDHEN, SYDVKM. The length of the CDR3 is 17 residues. Unmatched junction bases numbered 13, after V lost 6 bases and J lost 5 bases. The CDR3 DNA reads TGTGCCAGCAGCCCAACCCCGGGACAGGGGGCAGTGACTGAAGCTTTCTTT. Amino acids: CASSPTPGQGAVTEAFF.

This clonotype occurred a few times. V gene TRBV6-1 combines with J gene TRBJ1-6; a possible D gene is TRBD1 (5 bases). From germline, CDR1 is MNHNS and CDR2 SASEGT. V lost 6 bases to trimming and J lost 7 bases, with 16 bases between them. CDR3 length: 15 amino acids. The DNA for the CDR3 is TGTGCCAGCAGGGCTCTTAACAGGCAAAATTCACCCCTCCACTTT. Translating it yields CASRALNRQNSPLHF.

This clonotype was seen only a few times. The chain joins TRBV27 to TRBJ2-4, with D perhaps TRBD2 (5 bases). CDR1 and CDR2 from the germline V gene are MNHEY and SMNVEV (reference sequence). There are 15 residues in the CDR3. The ends were cut back, 6 bases at V and 5 bases at J, with 17 bases in the middle. CDR3 bases: TGTGCCAGCAGACCACGTGGAGGTATCGAAAACATTCAGTACTTC. It codes for CASRPRGGIENIQYF.

This clonotype was seen only a few times. The V call is TRBV6-5, the J call TRBJ2-1; no firm D call. This CDR3 has 18 amino acids. V was clipped by 1 base and J by 0 bases, with 16 bases between them. Germline CDR1 reads MNHEY; CDR2 reads SVGAGI. The CDR3 bases are TGTGCCAGCAGTTACTTCCCGCCCCAGGTTAGCTCCTACAATGAGCAGTTCTTC. This sequence encodes CASSYFPPQVSSYNEQFF.